These T cell receptor beta chains were read from a single sample in a study of cytomegalovirus exposure and HLA in healthy donors. Method: immunoSEQ multiplex PCR; TCRdb's copy keeps in-frame clones and lacks some. The listing records around 130,000 clones. Sequencing used PBMCs. All receptors derive from a woman in her thirties or forties in good health and CMV-seronegative. Each CDR3 is given with its conserved first and last residue. The order of the fields is J gene, V gene, D gene, CDR3 protein, CDR3 DNA. A D gene is named only where the DNA matches it firmly.

>TRBJ2-1|TRBV4-2|NA
CASTPVTSSGSYNEQFF
TGTGCCAGCACTCCCGTGACGTCCAGCGGATCCTACAATGAGCAGTTCTTC
>TRBJ2-5|TRBV7-2|NA
CASSAGVQGTQYF
TGTGCCAGCAGCGCAGGGGTTCAGGGGACCCAGTACTTC
>TRBJ1-1|TRBV6-1|NA
CASSATLNTEAFF
TGTGCCAGCAGTGCCACATTGAACACTGAAGCTTTCTTT
>TRBJ1-1|TRBV29-1|NA
CSVKTASSNTEAFF
TGCAGCGTTAAGACAGCCTCCTCGAACACTGAAGCTTTCTTT
>TRBJ2-1|TRBV7-9|NA
CASSLPGRPNEQFF
TGTGCCAGCAGCTTACCAGGGCGCCCCAATGAGCAGTTCTTC
>TRBJ1-2|TRBV5-1|TRBD1
CASSVRQGNYGYTF
TGCGCCAGCAGCGTACGACAGGGAAACTATGGCTACACCTTC
>TRBJ2-7|TRBV9|TRBD1
CASSVVPYGQGSYEQYF
TGTGCCAGCAGCGTAGTCCCATATGGACAGGGCTCCTACGAGCAGTACTTC
>TRBJ2-1|TRBV7-2|TRBD2
CASSRPGTSGGYNEQFF
TGTGCCAGCAGCCGTCCCGGGACTAGCGGGGGCTACAATGAGCAGTTCTTC
>TRBJ1-2|TRBV25-1|NA
CASSEGGNYGYTF
TGTGCCAGCAGTGAGGGGGGAAACTATGGCTACACCTTC
>TRBJ2-1|TRBV7-6|TRBD2
CASTLPGLANNEQFF
TGTGCCAGCACCTTACCGGGACTAGCCAACAATGAGCAGTTCTTC